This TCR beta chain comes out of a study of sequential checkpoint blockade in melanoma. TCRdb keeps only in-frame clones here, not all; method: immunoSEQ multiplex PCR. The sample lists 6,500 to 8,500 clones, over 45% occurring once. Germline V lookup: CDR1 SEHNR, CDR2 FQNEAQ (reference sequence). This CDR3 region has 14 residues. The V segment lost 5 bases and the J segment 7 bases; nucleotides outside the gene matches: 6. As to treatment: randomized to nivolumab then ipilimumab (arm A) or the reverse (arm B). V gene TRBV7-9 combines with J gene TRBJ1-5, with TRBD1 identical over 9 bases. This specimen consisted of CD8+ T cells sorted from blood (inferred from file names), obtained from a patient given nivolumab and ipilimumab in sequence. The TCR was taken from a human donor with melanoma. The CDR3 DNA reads TGTGCCAGCAGCCCACCCGGGACAGGGCAGCCCCAGCATTTT. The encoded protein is CASSPPGTGQPQHF.